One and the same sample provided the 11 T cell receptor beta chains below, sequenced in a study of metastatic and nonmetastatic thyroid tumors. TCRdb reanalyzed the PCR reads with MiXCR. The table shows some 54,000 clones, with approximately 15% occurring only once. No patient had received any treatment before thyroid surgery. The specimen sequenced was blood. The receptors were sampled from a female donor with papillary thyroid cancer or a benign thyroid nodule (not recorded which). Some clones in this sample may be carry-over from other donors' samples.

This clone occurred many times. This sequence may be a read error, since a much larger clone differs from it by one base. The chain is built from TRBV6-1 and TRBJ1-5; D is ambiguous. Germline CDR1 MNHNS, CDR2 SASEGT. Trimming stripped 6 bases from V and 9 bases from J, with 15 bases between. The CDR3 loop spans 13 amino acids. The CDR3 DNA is TGTGCCAGCAGAATCCCGGGCCCCGGGCCCCAGCATTTT. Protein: CASRIPGPGPQHF.

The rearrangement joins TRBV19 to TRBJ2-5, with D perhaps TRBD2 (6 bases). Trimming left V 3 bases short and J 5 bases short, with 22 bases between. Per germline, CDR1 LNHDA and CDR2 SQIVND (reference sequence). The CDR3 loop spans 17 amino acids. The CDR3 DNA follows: TGTGCCAGTAGTATTAAGGCTAGCGTGATGGCCGTGGAGACCCAGTACTTC. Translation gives CASSIKASVMAVETQYF.

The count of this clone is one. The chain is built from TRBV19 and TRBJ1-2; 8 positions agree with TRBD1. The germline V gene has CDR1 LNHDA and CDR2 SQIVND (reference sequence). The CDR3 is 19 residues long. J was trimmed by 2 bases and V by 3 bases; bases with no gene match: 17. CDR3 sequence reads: CASSILVDRAVKTNYGYTF. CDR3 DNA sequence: TGTGCCAGTAGTATTCTCGTGGACAGGGCTGTTAAGACCAACTATGGCTACACCTTC.

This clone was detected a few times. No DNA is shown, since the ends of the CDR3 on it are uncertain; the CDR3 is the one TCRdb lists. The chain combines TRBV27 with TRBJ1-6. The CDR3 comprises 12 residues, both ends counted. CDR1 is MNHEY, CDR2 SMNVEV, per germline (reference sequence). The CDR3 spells CASILVGSPLHF.

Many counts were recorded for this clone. CDR3: CAWSVLAGYNEQFF. In DNA, the CDR3 is TGTGCCTGGAGTGTACTAGCGGGATACAATGAGCAGTTCTTC. The rearrangement uses TRBV30 and TRBJ2-1, with 10 bases lining up with TRBD2. The junction had 0 bases not matched to a gene; V was cut back by 0 bases and J by 4 bases. CDR3 length: 14 residues. Germline V gives CDR1 GTSNPN, CDR2 SVGIG (reference sequence).

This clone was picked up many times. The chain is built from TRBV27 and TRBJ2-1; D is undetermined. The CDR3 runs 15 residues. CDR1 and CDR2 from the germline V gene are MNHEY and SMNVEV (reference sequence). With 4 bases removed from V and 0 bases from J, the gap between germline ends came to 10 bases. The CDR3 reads CASSSRRDSYNEQFF. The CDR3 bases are TGTGCCAGCAGTTCCAGACGCGACTCCTACAATGAGCAGTTCTTC.

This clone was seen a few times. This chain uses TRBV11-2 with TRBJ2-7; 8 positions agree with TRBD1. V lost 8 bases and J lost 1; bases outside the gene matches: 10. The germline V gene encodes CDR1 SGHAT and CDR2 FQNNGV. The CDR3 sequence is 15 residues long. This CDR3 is CASGQTGEVSYEQYF. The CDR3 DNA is TGTGCCAGCGGCCAGACAGGGGAGGTTTCCTACGAGCAGTACTTC.

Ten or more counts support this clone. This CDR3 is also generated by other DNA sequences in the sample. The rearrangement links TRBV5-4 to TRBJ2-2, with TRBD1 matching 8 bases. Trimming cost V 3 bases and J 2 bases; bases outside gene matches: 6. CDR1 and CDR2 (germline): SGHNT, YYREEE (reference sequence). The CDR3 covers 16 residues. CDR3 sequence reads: CASSSRTGSNTGELFF. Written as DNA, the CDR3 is TGTGCCAGCAGCTCGCGGACAGGGAGTAACACCGGGGAGCTGTTTTTT.

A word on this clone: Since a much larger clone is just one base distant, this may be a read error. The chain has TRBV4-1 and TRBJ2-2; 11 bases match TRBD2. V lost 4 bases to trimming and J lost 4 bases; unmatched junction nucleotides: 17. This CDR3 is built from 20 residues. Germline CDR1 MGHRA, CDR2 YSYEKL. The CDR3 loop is CASSPLASGRSGRSTGELFF. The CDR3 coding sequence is TGCGCCAGCAGCCCCCTCGCTAGCGGGAGGTCCGGGCGTTCCACCGGGGAGCTGTTTTTT.

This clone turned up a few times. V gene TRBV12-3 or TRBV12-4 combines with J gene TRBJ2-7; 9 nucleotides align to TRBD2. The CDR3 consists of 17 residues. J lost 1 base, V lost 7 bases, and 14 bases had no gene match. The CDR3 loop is CASIPHDWTSVSYEQYF. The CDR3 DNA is TGTGCCAGCATCCCCCATGACTGGACTAGCGTGTCCTACGAGCAGTACTTC.

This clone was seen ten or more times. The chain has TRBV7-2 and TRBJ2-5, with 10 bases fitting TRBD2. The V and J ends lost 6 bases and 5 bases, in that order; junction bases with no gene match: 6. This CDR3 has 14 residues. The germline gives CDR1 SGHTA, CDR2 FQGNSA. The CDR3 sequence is CASSGSGRWETQYF. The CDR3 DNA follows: TGTGCCAGCAGTGGTAGCGGGAGGTGGGAGACCCAGTACTTC. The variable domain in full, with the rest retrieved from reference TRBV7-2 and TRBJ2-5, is GAGVSQSPSNKVTEKGKDVELRCDPISGHTALYWYRQSLGQGLEFLIYFQGNSAPDKSGLPSDRFSAERTGGSVSTLTIQRTQQEDSAVYLCASSGSGRWETQYFGPGTRLLVL.